This T cell receptor beta chain appears in the sequencing data of a study of blood T cell repertoires in COVID-19. Turning to the study itself: PBMCs, B-cell-depleted T cells, or T cells provided the cDNA or gDNA that made up the material.

Per the original methods: Reference gene primer amplification in the assay estimated nucleated cell counts. TCRdb's copy holds only in-frame clones and misses some; the assay was immunoSEQ multiplex PCR. V, J and clone size are those of that table, while D and trimming were read from the DNA. The repertoire includes about 150,000 clones, more than 70% of them detected once, and 5.5% to 8% sits in the top ten. CDR1 LGHDT and CDR2 YNNKEL come from the germline V gene (reference sequence). The V and J ends lost 6 bases and 5 bases respectively, with 13 bases between them. The CDR3 sequence is 13 residues long.

The sample taken for sequencing was peripheral blood. This TCR came from a man over 45 with active or convalescent COVID-19. The V gene is TRBV3-1 (or the pseudogene TRBV3-2), the J gene TRBJ2-5; tentative D call: TRBD1 (5 bases). CDR3 DNA sequence: TGTGCCAGCAGAATCGTTAGGGGCGAGACCCAGTACTTC. It codes for CASRIVRGETQYF.